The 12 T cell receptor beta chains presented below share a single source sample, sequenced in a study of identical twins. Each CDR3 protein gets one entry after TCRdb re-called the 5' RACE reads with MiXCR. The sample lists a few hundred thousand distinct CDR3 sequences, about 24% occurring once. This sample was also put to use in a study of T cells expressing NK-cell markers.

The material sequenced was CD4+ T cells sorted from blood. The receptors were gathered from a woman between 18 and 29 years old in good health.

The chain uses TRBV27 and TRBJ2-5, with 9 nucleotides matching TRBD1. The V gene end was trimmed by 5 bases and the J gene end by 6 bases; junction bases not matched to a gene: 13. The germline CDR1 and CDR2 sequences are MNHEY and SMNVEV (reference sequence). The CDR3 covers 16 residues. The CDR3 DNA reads TGTGCCAGCAGTCTAACCTCCGGGACAGGGATTAAGACCCAGTACTTC. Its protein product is CASSLTSGTGIKTQYF.

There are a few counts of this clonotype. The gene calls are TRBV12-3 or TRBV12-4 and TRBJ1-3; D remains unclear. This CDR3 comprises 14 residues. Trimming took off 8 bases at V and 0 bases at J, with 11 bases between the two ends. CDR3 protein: CASPGPISGNTIYF. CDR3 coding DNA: TGTGCCAGCCCCGGGCCGATCTCTGGAAACACCATATATTTT.

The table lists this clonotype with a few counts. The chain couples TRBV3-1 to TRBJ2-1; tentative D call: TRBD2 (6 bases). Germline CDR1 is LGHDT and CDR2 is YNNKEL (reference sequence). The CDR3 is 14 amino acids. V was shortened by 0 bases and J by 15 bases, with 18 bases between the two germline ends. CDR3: CASSQDSGTVSRFF. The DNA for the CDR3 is TGTGCCAGCAGCCAAGATTCCGGGACTGTTAGCAGGTTCTTC.

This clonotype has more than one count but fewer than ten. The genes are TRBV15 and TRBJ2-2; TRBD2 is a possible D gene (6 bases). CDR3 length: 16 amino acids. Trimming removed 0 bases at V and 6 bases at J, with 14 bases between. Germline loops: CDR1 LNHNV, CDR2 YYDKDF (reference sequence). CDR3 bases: TGTGCCACCAGCAGAGATCCCCATGGGAGGCCCGGGGAGCTGTTTTTT. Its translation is CATSRDPHGRPGELFF.

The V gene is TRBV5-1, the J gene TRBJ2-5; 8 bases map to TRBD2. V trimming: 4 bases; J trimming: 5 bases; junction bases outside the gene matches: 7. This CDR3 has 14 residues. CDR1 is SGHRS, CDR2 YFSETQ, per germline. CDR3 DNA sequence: TGCGCCAGCAGCAGCGGGAGTAGCCATGAGACCCAGTACTTC. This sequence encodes CASSSGSSHETQYF. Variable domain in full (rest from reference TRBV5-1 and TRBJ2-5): KAGVTQTPRYLIKTRGQQVTLSCSPISGHRSVSWYQQTPGQGLQFLFEYFSETQRNKGNFPGRFSGRQFSNSRSEMNVSTLELGDSALYLCASSSGSSHETQYFGPGTRLLVL.

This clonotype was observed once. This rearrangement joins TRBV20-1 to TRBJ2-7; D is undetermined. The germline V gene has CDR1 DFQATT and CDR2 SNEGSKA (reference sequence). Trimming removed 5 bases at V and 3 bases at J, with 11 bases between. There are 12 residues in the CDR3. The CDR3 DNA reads TGCAGTGCTGCGAGCAGAGACTACGAGCAGTACTTC. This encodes CSAASRDYEQYF.

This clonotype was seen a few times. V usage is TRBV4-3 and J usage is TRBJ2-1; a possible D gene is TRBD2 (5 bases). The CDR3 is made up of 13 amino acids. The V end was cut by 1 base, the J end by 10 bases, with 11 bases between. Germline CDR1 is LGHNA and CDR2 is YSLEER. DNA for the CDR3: TGCGCCAGCAGCCAAGCCCCTACGGGAGAGCAGTTCTTC. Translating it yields CASSQAPTGEQFF.

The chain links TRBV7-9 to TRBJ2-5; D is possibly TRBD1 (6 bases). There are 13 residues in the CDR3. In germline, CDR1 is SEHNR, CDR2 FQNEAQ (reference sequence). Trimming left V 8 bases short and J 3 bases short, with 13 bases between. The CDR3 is CASGPQGKETQYF. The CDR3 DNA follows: TGTGCCAGCGGACCTCAGGGGAAAGAGACCCAGTACTTC.

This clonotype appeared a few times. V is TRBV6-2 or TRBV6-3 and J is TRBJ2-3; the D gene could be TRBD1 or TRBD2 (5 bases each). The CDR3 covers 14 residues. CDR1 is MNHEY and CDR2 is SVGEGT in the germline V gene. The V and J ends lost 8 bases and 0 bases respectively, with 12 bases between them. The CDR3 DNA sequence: TGTGCCAGCCGGGACCCCTCCAGCACAGATACGCAGTATTTT. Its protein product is CASRDPSSTDTQYF.

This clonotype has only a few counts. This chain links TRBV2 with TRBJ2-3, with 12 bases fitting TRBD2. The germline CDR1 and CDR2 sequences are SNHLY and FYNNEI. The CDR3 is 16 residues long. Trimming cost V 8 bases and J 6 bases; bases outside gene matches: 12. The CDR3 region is CASLPGLAGGPDTQYF. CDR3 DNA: TGTGCCAGCCTACCCGGGCTAGCGGGGGGGCCTGATACGCAGTATTTT.

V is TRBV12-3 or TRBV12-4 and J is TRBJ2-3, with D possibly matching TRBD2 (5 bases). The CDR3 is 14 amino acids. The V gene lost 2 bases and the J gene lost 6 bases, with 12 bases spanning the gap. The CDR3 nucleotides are TGTGCCAGCAGTTTAAGGAGCGGAGGCGATACGCAGTATTTT. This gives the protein CASSLRSGGDTQYF.

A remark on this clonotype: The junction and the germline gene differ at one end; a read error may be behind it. The CDR3 here is CCARSPPALAGGTDTQYF. In nucleotides, the CDR3 is TGCTGTGCTAGATCTCCACCAGCCCTAGCGGGGGGAACAGATACGCAGTATTTT. The chain recombines TRBV20-1 with TRBJ2-3; TRBD2 matches 11 bases. Germline CDR1 DFQATT, CDR2 SNEGSKA (reference sequence). There are 18 residues in the CDR3.